These 10 T cell receptor beta chains share one sample of origin, sequenced in a study of blood T cells in healthy people across ages. A J-beta primer mix and a sample-barcoded 5' primer were used in a second PCR of about 7 to 12 cycles. One entry per CDR3 protein results from TCRdb running MiXCR on the 5' RACE reads. The sample contains about 1,500,000 distinct CDR3 sequences, 42% of which appear only once. Material: blood. The source is a woman aged 18-29 years in good health.

The chain couples TRBV11-2 to TRBJ1-1; D unresolved. The germline gives CDR1 SGHAT, CDR2 FQNNGV. V was shortened by 2 bases and J by 6 bases, with 10 bases between the two germline ends. This CDR3 contains 13 residues. CDR3 in DNA: TGTGCCAGCAGCTTACCGGGGATTCCTGAAGCTTTCTTT. Its protein product is CASSLPGIPEAFF.

This chain uses TRBV4-2 with TRBJ2-7; a possible D gene is TRBD1 (6 bases). The CDR3 covers 15 residues. Germline V gene data show CDR1 as LGHNA and CDR2 as YNFKEQ. Trimming took off 0 bases at V and 1 base at J, with 10 bases between the two ends. The CDR3 protein is CASSQEIQGSYEQYF. The DNA for the CDR3 is TGTGCCAGCAGCCAAGAGATACAGGGTTCCTACGAGCAGTACTTC.

The chain has TRBV11-1 and TRBJ2-5, with 7 bases aligning to TRBD1. With 4 bases clipped from V and 0 bases from J, the junction kept 20 bases outside the gene matches. Germline V gene sequence: CDR1 SGHAT, CDR2 FQDESV (reference sequence). There are 20 residues in the CDR3. In nucleotides, the CDR3 is TGTGCCAGCAGCTACCCCTGGGAAGGGGGCATCCCCGCTAACCAAGAGACCCAGTACTTC. This encodes CASSYPWEGGIPANQETQYF.

Remarks on this clonotype: This sequence may be a read error, since a much larger clone differs from it by one base. The chain joins TRBV29-1 to TRBJ2-1; perhaps TRBD2 as D (6 bases). The J call is uncertain, as TRBJ2-7 better fits the DNA end. This CDR3 is built from 15 residues. Germline V gives CDR1 SQVTM, CDR2 ANQGSEA. The CDR3 spells CSVGPPGLTNNEQYF. The DNA of the CDR3 is TGCAGCGTTGGGCCTCCTGGACTAACCAACAATGAGCAGTACTTC.

This clonotype was detected only a few times. The rearrangement joins TRBV12-3 or TRBV12-4 to TRBJ2-1; 10 nucleotides line up with TRBD2. The V and J ends lost 3 bases and 8 bases, in that order; junction bases with no gene match: 16. This CDR3 spans 18 amino acids. DNA for the CDR3: TGTGCCAGCAGTTTTTGGGTTACTAGCGGGGAGGGCGCGGATGAGCAGTTCTTC. This gives the protein CASSFWVTSGEGADEQFF.

This chain uses TRBV20-1 with TRBJ2-3; a weak D match, TRBD2 (5 bases). Trimming shortened V by 8 bases and J by 0 bases, and 15 bases separated the two germline ends. Germline CDR1 is DFQATT and CDR2 is SNEGSKA (reference sequence). The CDR3 is 14 residues long. The CDR3 bases are TGCAGTTCGAGAGAGGGTGCTAGCACAGATACGCAGTATTTT. Its protein product is CSSREGASTDTQYF.

This clonotype was found a few times. The genes are TRBV15 and TRBJ1-1; maybe TRBD1 (6 bases). Germline V gene data show CDR1 as LNHNV and CDR2 as YYDKDF (reference sequence). Trimming left V 5 bases short and J 8 bases short, with 9 bases between. The CDR3 covers 11 residues. CDR3 nucleotide sequence: TGTGCCACCAGCGGAGGACAGGAAGCTTTCTTT. Translation gives CATSGGQEAFF.

V usage is TRBV20-1 and J usage is TRBJ1-6; TRBD1 matches at 11 bases. The CDR3 length is 13 residues. Trimming at V came to 3 bases and at J to 10 bases, leaving 2 bases not matched to a gene. CDR1 and CDR2 from the germline V gene are DFQATT and SNEGSKA (reference sequence). CDR3 residues: CSASGDRGSPLHF. CDR3 DNA: TGCAGTGCTAGTGGGGACAGGGGGTCACCCCTCCACTTT.

The rearrangement joins TRBV7-9 to TRBJ2-7, with D perhaps TRBD1 (6 bases). The germline gives CDR1 SEHNR, CDR2 FQNEAQ (reference sequence). The CDR3 extends over 15 amino acids. V dropped 5 bases and J dropped 3 bases, with 17 bases sitting between them. The CDR3 nucleotides read TGTGCCAGCAGCGGCCTGGACAGTGCCATCTACGAGCAGTACTTC. Its translation is CASSGLDSAIYEQYF.

The chain uses TRBV7-4 and TRBJ1-4; possible D gene TRBD1, 5 bases. Germline V lookup: CDR1 SGHVT, CDR2 SQSDAQ. The CDR3 runs 15 residues. Deletions cut 5 bases from V and 3 bases from J, with 13 bases between. The CDR3 DNA reads as TGTGCCAGCAGCGACCAGGGTGCCCCTAATGAAAAACTGTTTTTT. It codes for CASSDQGAPNEKLFF.